The present entry profiles one TCR beta chain with its context. The germline V gene encodes CDR1 SGHNT and CDR2 YYREEE (reference sequence). Trimming left V 4 bases short and J 2 bases short, with 6 bases between. The CDR3 extends over 12 amino acids. Every subset had its genomic DNA shared out evenly among several immunoSEQ plates. Profiling relied on immunoSEQ multiplex PCR, and the TCRdb table lists in-frame clones only, not all of them. This table holds about 670,000 clones, less than 80% found once. The sample belongs to a study of shared clonotypes between healthy human individuals. Sequencing was done on a sample of memory CD4+ T cells sorted from blood. Subset described: CD45RA-negative fraction. The chain carries TRBV5-4 and TRBJ1-2; D possibly corresponds to TRBD1 (5 bases). This sequence was found in a woman in her twenties or thirties in good health. CDR3 sequence (DNA): TGTGCCAGCAGCGCAGGGAACTATGGCTACACCTTC. Its translation is CASSAGNYGYTF.